The clone carrying this TCR beta chain was counted at least ten times. The data originate from a study of human T cells and chemical hapten exposure. TCRdb called the RACE reads again in MiXCR, with one record for every CDR3 protein. The top ten clones hold 16% of a sample with fewer than 55,000 distinct CDR3 sequences, approximately 9.9% of them seen once. Indicated time point: patch test 3, about 24 weeks after DPC sensitization. Noted treatment: therapeutic diphenylcyclopropenone sensitization with weekly scalp DPC. Blood draws came first, before each patch test. The TCR originated in a woman aged 40 to 50 with alopecia areata. Some clones in this sample may be carry-over from other donors' samples. The material was whole blood, obtained in connection with sensitization to the hapten diphenylcyclopropenone (DPC).

CDR3 nucleotide sequence: TGTGCCAGCAGCCGGGGAGGAGATACGCAGTATTTT. Translation: CASSRGGDTQYF. This chain uses TRBV9 with TRBJ2-3, with a possible D match to TRBD2 (6 bases). This CDR3 is built from 12 residues. CDR1 and CDR2 (germline): SGDLS, YYNGEE. The ends were cut back, 4 bases at V and 5 bases at J, with 8 bases in the middle. Drawing the rest from reference TRBV9 and TRBJ2-3, the complete variable domain is DSGVTQTPKHLITATGQRVTLRCSPRSGDLSVYWYQQSLDQGLQFLIQYYNGEERAKGNILERFSAQQFPDLHSELNLSSLELGDSALYFCASSRGGDTQYFGPGTRLTVL.